The clone carrying this TCR beta chain was found many times. The antigen is not known. The data derive from a study of neurological immune-mediated disorders. The time point was: technical triplicate 2. General study points: Across subjects, expanded clones had no CDR3 amino acid sequences in common, pointing to private repertoires in all groups. Levels of TCR clonal expansion peaked in HTLV-1-associated myelopathy and reached their lowest in multiple sclerosis, under those of healthy controls.

Deletions cut 2 bases from V and 6 bases from J, with 8 bases between. Germline V gives CDR1 SGHRS, CDR2 YFSETQ. The CDR3 has 13 residues. Synthesis of cDNA was accomplished via 5'RACE employing 10-nucleotide random UMIs. MiXCR, run by TCRdb on the 5' RACE reads, gives a single entry per CDR3 protein. In the table there are more than 30,000 distinct CDR3 sequences, 13% of which are singletons. The receptor was derived from a female donor with HTLV-1-associated myelopathy (HAM/TSP). The chain uses TRBV5-1 and TRBJ2-2; D is undetermined. The material sequenced was CD4+ T cells from blood. The CDR3 coding sequence is TGCGCCAGCAGCTTTAATGGTGCCGGGGAGCTGTTTTTT. This sequence encodes CASSFNGAGELFF. The variable domain in full, completed from reference TRBV5-1 and TRBJ2-2, reads KAGVTQTPRYLIKTRGQQVTLSCSPISGHRSVSWYQQTPGQGLQFLFEYFSETQRNKGNFPGRFSGRQFSNSRSEMNVSTLELGDSALYLCASSFNGAGELFFGEGSRLTVL.